The clone carrying this TCR beta chain was seen more than once but under ten times. In germline, CDR1 is SGHRS, CDR2 YFSETQ. The V and J ends lost 5 bases and 7 bases respectively, with 13 bases between them. The CDR3 covers 14 residues. The source of the sample is a study of blood T cell repertoires in COVID-19. Overall study: COVID-19 samples collected from the United States, Italy and Spain covered acute and convalescent phases. In each case, the material was cDNA or gDNA derived from T cells, B-cell-depleted T cells, or PBMCs.

In the source study's methods: Estimation of nucleated cell counts relied on the amplification of reference gene primers. The table came from immunoSEQ multiplex PCR; TCRdb's copy has only in-frame clones and leaves some out. V and J calls plus clone size are reproduced from that table; the DNA served to infer D and trimming. The sample lists under 150,000 clones; about 86% were seen once. Sequenced sample: peripheral blood. The chain links TRBV5-1 to TRBJ1-6; a weak D match, TRBD1 (6 bases). This clonotype was sampled from a woman aged 40 to 55 with acute or convalescent COVID-19. This CDR3 reads CASSRTALNSPLHF. CDR3 DNA sequence: TGCGCCAGCAGTCGGACAGCCTTAAATTCACCCCTCCACTTT.